The 22 T cell receptor beta chains below come from one sample, sequenced in a study of shared clonotypes between healthy human individuals. The assay was immunoSEQ multiplex PCR, and TCRdb's table has in-frame clones only and misses some. The table has roughly 2 million clones, 85% to 95% seen once; the top ten hold more than 0.1%. The sample taken for sequencing was naive CD4+ T cells sorted from blood. Subset described: CD45RA+ positively selected. These receptors all come from a man between 18 and 35 years old in good health.

This clone came up once. The rearrangement joins TRBV27 to TRBJ2-3, with D possibly being TRBD2 (6 bases). Trimming took 3 bases from V and 6 from J, leaving 16 bases between them. The CDR3 is 15 residues long. Germline V CDR1 and CDR2: MNHEY, SMNVEV (reference sequence). The CDR3 region is CASSLGGGFMDTQYF. For the CDR3, the DNA is TGTGCCAGCAGTTTGGGTGGGGGGTTCATGGATACGCAGTATTTT.

The chain employs TRBV28 and TRBJ1-2; D is unresolved. V was shortened by 2 bases and J by 4 bases, with 8 bases between the two germline ends. The CDR3 covers 13 residues. Germline V lookup: CDR1 MDHEN, CDR2 SYDVKM. This CDR3 reads CASSLGWGYGYTF. The DNA for the CDR3 is TGTGCCAGCAGTTTAGGGTGGGGCTATGGCTACACCTTC.

The chain has TRBV6-4 and TRBJ1-5; D perhaps matches TRBD1 (5 bases). The CDR3 totals 15 residues. Trimming took off 6 bases at V and 8 bases at J, with 20 bases between the two ends. CDR1 MRHNA and CDR2 SNTAGT come from the germline V gene. CDR3 sequence: CASSSTEKGEEPQHF. CDR3 nucleotide sequence: TGTGCCAGCAGCTCGACAGAGAAGGGTGAGGAGCCCCAGCATTTT.

The chain recombines TRBV11-2 with TRBJ2-1; the D is unclear. The CDR3 covers 13 residues. V shed 0 bases and J shed 12 bases, with 12 bases lying between them. Germline V lookup: CDR1 SGHAT, CDR2 FQNNGV. The CDR3 reads CASSLDRVIGQFF. The CDR3 coding sequence is TGTGCCAGCAGCTTAGATAGAGTCATAGGGCAGTTCTTC.

The V gene is TRBV30, the J gene TRBJ2-5; D not certain. Per the germline V gene, CDR1 is GTSNPN and CDR2 is SVGIG (reference sequence). Trimming cost V 5 bases and J 3 bases, with 13 bases left between them. This CDR3 comprises 13 residues. CDR3 in DNA: TGTGCCTGGTCAGTGTTTGCAAAAGAGACCCAGTACTTC. It specifies CAWSVFAKETQYF.

Only one count was recorded for this clone. The chain employs TRBV5-1 and TRBJ2-7, with D hard to call. This CDR3 comprises 14 residues. V lost 6 bases and J lost 3, with 16 bases in between. Germline CDR1 SGHRS, CDR2 YFSETQ. The CDR3 loop reads CASTLGSSGYEQYF. CDR3 DNA: TGCGCCAGCACTCTGGGGTCTTCGGGCTACGAGCAGTACTTC.

Remarks on this clone: The junction departs from the called germline gene at one end, perhaps through a read error. The chain recombines TRBV28 with TRBJ2-5, with D maybe TRBD2 (6 bases). Looked up from germline, CDR1 is MDHEN and CDR2 is SYDVKM. CDR3 length: 14 residues. CDR3 nucleotides: TGTGCCAGCAGTACCGGGACTCTCCAAAAGACCCAGTACTTC. Translation: CASSTGTLQKTQYF. Variable domain in full (rest from reference TRBV28 and TRBJ2-5): DVKVTQSSRYLVKRTGEKVFLECVQDMDHENMFWYRQDPGLGLRLIYFSYDVKMKEKGDIPEGYSVSREKKERFSLILESASTNQTSMYLCASSTGTLQKTQYFGPGTRLLVL.

The table lists this clone with a count of one. The chain recombines TRBV27 with TRBJ1-6; D is perhaps TRBD1 (5 bases). This CDR3 spans 16 amino acids. CDR1 and CDR2 from the germline V gene are MNHEY and SMNVEV (reference sequence). With 4 bases removed from V and 2 bases from J, the gap between germline ends came to 12 bases. In nucleotides, the CDR3 is TGTGCCAGCAGTTCCCCCAGGGACCCCTATAATTCACCCCTCCACTTT. Protein: CASSSPRDPYNSPLHF.

The chain links TRBV29-1 to TRBJ2-7; 7 bases are shared with TRBD1. This CDR3 has 12 residues. The germline V gene encodes CDR1 SQVTM and CDR2 ANQGSEA. V lost 4 bases and J lost 5; bases outside the gene matches: 5. The CDR3 DNA sequence: TGCAGCGTTGCCGAAGGGGGCCACGAGCAGTACTTC. This sequence encodes CSVAEGGHEQYF.

This sequence joins TRBV28 and TRBJ2-2; 10 bases are a match to TRBD1. CDR1 and CDR2 (germline): MDHEN, SYDVKM. J was trimmed by 5 bases and V by 2 bases; bases with no gene match: 5. This CDR3 region has 16 residues. The CDR3 here is CASSLDRGRRTGELFF. CDR3 sequence (DNA): TGTGCCAGCAGTTTAGACAGGGGGCGTCGTACCGGGGAGCTGTTTTTT.

V is TRBV9 and J is TRBJ2-3; TRBD1 matches at 10 bases. The germline V gene has CDR1 SGDLS and CDR2 YYNGEE. V was pared by 3 bases and J by 8 bases, with 9 bases of the junction left unmatched. The CDR3 contains 15 residues. The CDR3 loop is CASSEGQGSSGTQYF. The DNA for the CDR3 is TGTGCCAGCAGCGAGGGACAGGGGTCGTCGGGTACGCAGTATTTT.

About this clone: One base away lies a much larger clone, so this may be a sequencing read error. The rearrangement joins TRBV11-2 to TRBJ1-1, with TRBD1 matching 7 bases. Unmatched junction bases numbered 9, after V lost 5 bases and J lost 9 bases. Per germline, CDR1 SGHAT and CDR2 FQNNGV. The length of the CDR3 is 13 residues. The CDR3 region has the DNA TGTGCCAGCAGCCTCAGGGGGAGGACTAAAGCTTTCTTT. Residues: CASSLRGRTKAFF.

The chain recombines TRBV5-6 with TRBJ2-3; D possibly corresponds to TRBD2 (6 bases). Germline V gene data show CDR1 as SGHDT and CDR2 as YYEEEE. The CDR3 contains 14 residues. V gave up 4 bases and J gave up 1 base, with 10 bases separating them. CDR3 amino acids: CASSEDYGTDTQYF. As DNA, the CDR3 is TGTGCCAGCAGCGAGGACTATGGCACAGATACGCAGTATTTT.

The chain uses TRBV7-2 and TRBJ2-5; TRBD1 agrees at 8 bases. Germline lookup yields CDR1 SGHTA and CDR2 FQGNSA. CDR3 length: 14 residues. The V gene end was trimmed by 6 bases and the J gene end by 2 bases; junction bases not matched to a gene: 5. The CDR3 spells CASSKQGGQETQYF. The CDR3, as DNA: TGTGCCAGCAGTAAACAGGGGGGTCAAGAGACCCAGTACTTC.

The chain couples TRBV6-4 to TRBJ1-6; D uncertain. The germline V gene has CDR1 MRHNA and CDR2 SNTAGT. The CDR3 has 12 residues. Trimming took 3 bases from V and 12 from J, leaving 9 bases between them. CDR3 bases: TGTGCCAGCAGTGATTCTGAGGGACCCCTCCACTTT. Its protein product is CASSDSEGPLHF.

The rearrangement joins TRBV19 to TRBJ2-7, with 15 positions matching TRBD2. CDR1 and CDR2 (germline): LNHDA, SQIVND (reference sequence). The CDR3 totals 17 residues. The V gene end was trimmed by 4 bases and the J gene end by 1 base; junction bases not matched to a gene: 5. CDR3 nucleotide sequence: TGTGCCAGTAGTACCAGGACTAGCGGGAGGGGTTCCTACGAGCAGTACTTC. It encodes CASSTRTSGRGSYEQYF.

The rearrangement links TRBV7-2 to TRBJ2-7, with 8 bases that match TRBD1. The CDR3 spans 15 residues. Germline V CDR1 and CDR2: SGHTA, FQGNSA. With 4 bases clipped from V and 6 bases from J, the junction kept 11 bases outside the gene matches. The CDR3 here is CASSSRRTGSSEQYF. CDR3 nucleotides: TGTGCCAGCAGCTCACGAAGGACAGGGAGTAGCGAGCAGTACTTC.

The chain combines TRBV2 with TRBJ2-7, with TRBD2 identical over 8 bases. After removal of 3 bases from V and 2 bases from J, the junction contained 6 bases not matched to a gene. This CDR3 is 15 amino acids long. Germline V gene sequence: CDR1 SNHLY, CDR2 FYNNEI. The chain's CDR3 is CASSDGGGRTYEQYF. The DNA of the CDR3 is TGTGCCAGCAGTGACGGGGGCGGGAGGACCTACGAGCAGTACTTC.

V and J are TRBV7-2 and TRBJ2-1, with 8 bases that match TRBD1. Germline-derived CDR1 and CDR2 are SGHTA and FQGNSA. The V and J ends lost 5 bases and 7 bases, in that order; junction bases with no gene match: 7. The CDR3 has 14 amino acids. Written as DNA, the CDR3 is TGTGCCAGCAGCCCGACAGGGGAGTATAATGAGCAGTTCTTC. It specifies CASSPTGEYNEQFF.

The chain joins TRBV5-6 to TRBJ2-5, with TRBD2 as a possible D gene (5 bases). V was trimmed by 1 base and J by 5 bases, leaving 18 bases between them. Looked up from germline, CDR1 is SGHDT and CDR2 is YYEEEE. CDR3 length equals 16 residues. CDR3 nucleotide sequence: TGTGCCAGCAGCTTGTCGTCGCTAGCATTATCGGAGACCCAGTACTTC. Amino acid sequence: CASSLSSLALSETQYF.

The gene calls are TRBV6-5 and TRBJ1-1; a possible D gene is TRBD1 (5 bases). The ends were cut back, 7 bases at V and 2 bases at J, with 14 bases in the middle. Germline V gene sequence: CDR1 MNHEY, CDR2 SVGAGI. This CDR3 spans 14 amino acids. The CDR3: CASKVGQLNTEAFF. The DNA of the CDR3 is TGTGCCAGCAAGGTGGGGCAGCTAAACACTGAAGCTTTCTTT.

CDR3 amino acids: CAISESVVSSSYNSPLHF. CDR3 in DNA: TGTGCCATCAGTGAGTCCGTGGTGTCCAGCTCCTATAATTCACCCCTCCACTTT. The V call is TRBV10-3, the J call TRBJ1-6; D uncertain. There are 18 residues in the CDR3. Trimming removed 0 bases at V and 0 bases at J, with 12 bases between. The germline V gene encodes CDR1 ENHRY and CDR2 SYGVKD.